What follows describes a single T cell receptor (beta chain). This sample is part of a study of cytomegalovirus exposure and HLA in healthy donors. Vbeta (60) and Jbeta (13) primers were used in the PCR. Libraries were prepared by immunoSEQ multiplex PCR; TCRdb keeps only in-frame clonotypes and omits some of them. This repertoire shows 150,000 to 200,000 clones, 75% to 80% found once; its top ten account for 14%. With 0 bases removed from V and 9 bases from J, the gap between germline ends came to 12 bases. The CDR3 is 13 amino acids. Germline V CDR1 and CDR2: MNHEY, SMNVEV (reference sequence). The TCR sequence derives from a woman aged 30 to 39 in good health and CMV-seropositive. The chain uses TRBV27 and TRBJ2-7, with D perhaps matching TRBD1 (6 bases). Specimen: PBMCs. DNA of the CDR3: TGTGCCAGCAGTTTATCCACAGGGTTGGCGCAGTACTTC. Translation gives CASSLSTGLAQYF.